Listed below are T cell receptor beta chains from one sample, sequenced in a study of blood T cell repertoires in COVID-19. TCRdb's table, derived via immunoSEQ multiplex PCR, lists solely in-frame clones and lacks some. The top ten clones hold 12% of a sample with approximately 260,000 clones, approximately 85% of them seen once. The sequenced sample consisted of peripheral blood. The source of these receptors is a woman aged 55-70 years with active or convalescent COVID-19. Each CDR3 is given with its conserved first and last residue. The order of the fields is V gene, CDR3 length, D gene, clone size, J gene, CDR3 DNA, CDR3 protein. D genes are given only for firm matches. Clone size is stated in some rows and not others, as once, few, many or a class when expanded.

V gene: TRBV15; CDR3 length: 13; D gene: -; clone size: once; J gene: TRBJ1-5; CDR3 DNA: TGTGCCACCAGCAGAGACGGGAATCAGCCCCCCCATTTT; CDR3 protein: CATSRDGNQPPHF
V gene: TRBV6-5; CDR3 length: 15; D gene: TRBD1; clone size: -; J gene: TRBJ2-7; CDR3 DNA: TGTGCCAGCAGATCGGCAGGGGGATACGGCGACGAGCAGTACTTC; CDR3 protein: CASRSAGGYGDEQYF
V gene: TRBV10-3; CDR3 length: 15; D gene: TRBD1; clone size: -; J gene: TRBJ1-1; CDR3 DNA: TGTGCCATCAGTGAGTCGACAGGGAGTAACACTGAAGCTTTCTTT; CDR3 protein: CAISESTGSNTEAFF
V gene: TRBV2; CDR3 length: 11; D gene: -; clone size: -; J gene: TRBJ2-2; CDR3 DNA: TGTGCCAGCAGACTCACCGGGGAGCTGTTTTTT; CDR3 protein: CASRLTGELFF
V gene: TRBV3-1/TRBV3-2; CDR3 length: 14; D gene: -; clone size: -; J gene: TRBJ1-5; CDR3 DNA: TGTGCCAGCAGCCAACAGATTAGCAATCAGCCCCAGCATTTT; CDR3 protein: CASSQQISNQPQHF
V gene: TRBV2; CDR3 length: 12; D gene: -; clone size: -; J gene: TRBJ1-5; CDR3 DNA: TGTGCCAGCGGCCCTCAAAATCAGCCCCAGCATTTT; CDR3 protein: CASGPQNQPQHF
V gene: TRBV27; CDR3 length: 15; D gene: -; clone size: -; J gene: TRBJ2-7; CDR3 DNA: TGTGCCAGCAGAAGGACAAATCAGAACTCCTACGAGCAGTACTTC; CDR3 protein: CASRRTNQNSYEQYF
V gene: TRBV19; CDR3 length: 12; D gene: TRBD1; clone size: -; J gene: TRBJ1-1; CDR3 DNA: TGTGCCAGTACAGGGGGGAACACTGAAGCTTTCTTT; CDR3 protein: CASTGGNTEAFF
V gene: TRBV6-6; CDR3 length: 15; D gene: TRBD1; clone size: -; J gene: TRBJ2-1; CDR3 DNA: TGTGCCACCGGGACAGGGGCAATCTCCTACAATGAGCAGTTCTTC; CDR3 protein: CATGTGAISYNEQFF
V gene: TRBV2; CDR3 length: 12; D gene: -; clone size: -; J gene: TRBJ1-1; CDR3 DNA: TGTGCCAGCACGAGGGAGGGCACTGAAGCTTTCTTT; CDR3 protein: CASTREGTEAFF
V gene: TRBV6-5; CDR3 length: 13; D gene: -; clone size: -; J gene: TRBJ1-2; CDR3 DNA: TGCCACCGGCAGTCAGGGACTAACTATGGCTACACCTTC; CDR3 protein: CHRQSGTNYGYTF
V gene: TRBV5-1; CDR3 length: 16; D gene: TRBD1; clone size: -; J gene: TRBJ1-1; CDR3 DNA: TGCGCCAGCAGCTTAGGGACAGGGGGCGAAAACACTGAAGCTTTCTTT; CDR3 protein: CASSLGTGGENTEAFF
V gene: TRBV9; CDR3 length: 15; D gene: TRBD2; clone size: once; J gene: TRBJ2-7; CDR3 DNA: TGTGCCAGCAGTCCCTCCCTAGCGGGGGCCTACGAGCAGTACTTC; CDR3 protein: CASSPSLAGAYEQYF
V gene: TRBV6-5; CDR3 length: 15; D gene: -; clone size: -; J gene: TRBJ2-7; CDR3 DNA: TGTGCCAGCAGTTACTCGATGTACAGAAACTACGAGCAGTACTTC; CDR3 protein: CASSYSMYRNYEQYF
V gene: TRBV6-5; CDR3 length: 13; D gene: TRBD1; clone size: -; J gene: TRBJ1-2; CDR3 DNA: TGTGCCAGCAGTTACGCGACAGGGGAACGCTACACCTTC; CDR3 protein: CASSYATGERYTF
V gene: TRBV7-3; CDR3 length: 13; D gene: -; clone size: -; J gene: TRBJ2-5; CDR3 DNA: TGTGCCAGCAGCTTCGTTGCCCGGGAGACCCAGTACTTC; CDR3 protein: CASSFVARETQYF
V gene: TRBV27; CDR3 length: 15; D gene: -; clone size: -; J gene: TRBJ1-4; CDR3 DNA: TGTGCCAGCAGTTTAGGGGGGGGGACTAATGAAAAACTGTTTTTT; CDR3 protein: CASSLGGGTNEKLFF
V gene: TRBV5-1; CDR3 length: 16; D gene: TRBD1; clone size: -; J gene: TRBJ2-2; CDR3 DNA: TGCGCCAGCAGCCCGCAGACAGGGGTCAAGACCGGGGAGCTGTTTTTT; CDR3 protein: CASSPQTGVKTGELFF
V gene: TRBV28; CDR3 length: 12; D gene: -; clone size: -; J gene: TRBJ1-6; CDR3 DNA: TGTGCCAGCAGTGAGGGTTTCGCACCCCTCCACTTT; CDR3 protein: CASSEGFAPLHF
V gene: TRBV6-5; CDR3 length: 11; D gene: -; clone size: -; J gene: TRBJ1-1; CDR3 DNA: TGTGCCAGCAGACAGAACACTGAAGCTTTCTTT; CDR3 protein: CASRQNTEAFF
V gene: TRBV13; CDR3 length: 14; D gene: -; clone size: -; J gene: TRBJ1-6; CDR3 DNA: TGTGCCAGCAGCCGGGGGTTTGCTAATTCACCCCTCCACTTT; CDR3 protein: CASSRGFANSPLHF
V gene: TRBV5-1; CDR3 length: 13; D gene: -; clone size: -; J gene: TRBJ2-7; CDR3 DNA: TGCGCCAGCAGTGGACCCAGTAGCGCCGAGCAGTACTTC; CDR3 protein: CASSGPSSAEQYF
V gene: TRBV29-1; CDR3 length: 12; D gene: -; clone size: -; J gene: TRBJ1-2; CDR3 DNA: TGCAGCGCCACCGGGGACATCAGTGGCTACACCTTC; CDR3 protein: CSATGDISGYTF
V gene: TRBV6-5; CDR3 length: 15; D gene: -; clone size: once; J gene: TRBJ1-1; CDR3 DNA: TGTGCCAGCAGTTACTACGGGACACCGAACACTGAAGCTTTCTTT; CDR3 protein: CASSYYGTPNTEAFF
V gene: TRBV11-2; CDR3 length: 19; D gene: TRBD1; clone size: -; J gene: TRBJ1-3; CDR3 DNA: TGTGCCAGCAGTCGATCTTTCCCGGCAGGGGGTACATCTGGAAACACCATATATTTT; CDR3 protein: CASSRSFPAGGTSGNTIYF
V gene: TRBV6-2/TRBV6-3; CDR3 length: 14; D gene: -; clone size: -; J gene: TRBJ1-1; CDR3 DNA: TGTGCCAGCAGTTCCCGACAAACCAACACTGAAGCTTTCTTT; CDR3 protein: CASSSRQTNTEAFF
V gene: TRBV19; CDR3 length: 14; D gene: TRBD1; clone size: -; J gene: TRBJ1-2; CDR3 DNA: TGTGCCAGTACGAGACAGGGGCTTAACTATGGCTACACCTTC; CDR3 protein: CASTRQGLNYGYTF
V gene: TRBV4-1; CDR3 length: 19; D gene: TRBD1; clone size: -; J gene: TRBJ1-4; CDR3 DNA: TGCGCCAGCAGCCAAGAAGGGGGGACAGGGGGCAGTCGGAGCGAAAAACTGTTTTTT; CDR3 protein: CASSQEGGTGGSRSEKLFF
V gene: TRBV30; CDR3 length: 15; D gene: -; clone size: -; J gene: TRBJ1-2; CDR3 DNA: TGTGCCTGGAGTGTGGGAAACCAGGGGTACTATGGCTACACCTTC; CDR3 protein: CAWSVGNQGYYGYTF
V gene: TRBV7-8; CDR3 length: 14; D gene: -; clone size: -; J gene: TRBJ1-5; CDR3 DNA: TGTGCCAGCAGCTTATGGCGGAACAATCAGCCCCAGCATTTT; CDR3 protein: CASSLWRNNQPQHF
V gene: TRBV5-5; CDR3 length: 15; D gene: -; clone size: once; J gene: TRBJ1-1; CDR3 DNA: TGTGCCAGCAGCTTCAACGACCTGATCGGGACTGAAGCTTTCTTT; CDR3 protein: CASSFNDLIGTEAFF
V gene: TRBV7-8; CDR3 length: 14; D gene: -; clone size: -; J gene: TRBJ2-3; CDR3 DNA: TGTGCCAGCAGCCGAGGGGCAGGCACAGATACGCAGTATTTT; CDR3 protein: CASSRGAGTDTQYF
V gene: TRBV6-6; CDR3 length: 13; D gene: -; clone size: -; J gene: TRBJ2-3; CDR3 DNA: TGTGCCAGCATCATACGCACAGGGGATACGCAGTATTTT; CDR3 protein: CASIIRTGDTQYF
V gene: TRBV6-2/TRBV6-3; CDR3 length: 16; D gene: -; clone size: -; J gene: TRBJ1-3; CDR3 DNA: TGTGCCAGCAGTTATGCTTTTGCGTCTTCTGGAAACACCATATATTTT; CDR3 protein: CASSYAFASSGNTIYF
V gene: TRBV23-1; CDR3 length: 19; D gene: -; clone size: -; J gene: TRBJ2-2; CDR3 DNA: TGCGCCAGCAGTCAGCACGGAGGACAGAAAACTACGAACACCGGGGAGCTGTTTTTT; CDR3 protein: CASSQHGGQKTTNTGELFF
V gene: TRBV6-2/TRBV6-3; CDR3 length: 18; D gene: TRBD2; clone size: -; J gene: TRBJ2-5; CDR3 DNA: TGTGCCAGCAGTACGAGACTAGCGGGGGGGCCACACCAAGAGACCCAGTACTTC; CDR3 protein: CASSTRLAGGPHQETQYF
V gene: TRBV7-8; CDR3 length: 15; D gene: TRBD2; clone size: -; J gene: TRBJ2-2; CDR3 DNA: TGTGCCAGCATCCCGCGGGGGGCTGGCACCGGGGAGCTGTTTTTT; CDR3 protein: CASIPRGAGTGELFF
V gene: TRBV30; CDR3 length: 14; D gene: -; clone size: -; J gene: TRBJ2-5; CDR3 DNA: TGTGCCTGGAGTGAGACTAGTTACCAAGAGACCCAGTACTTC; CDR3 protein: CAWSETSYQETQYF
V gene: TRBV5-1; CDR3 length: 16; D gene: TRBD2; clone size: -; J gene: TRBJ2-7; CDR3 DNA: TGCGCCAGCAGCTTAACTAGCGGGGGTCGATCTTACGAGCAGTACTTC; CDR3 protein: CASSLTSGGRSYEQYF
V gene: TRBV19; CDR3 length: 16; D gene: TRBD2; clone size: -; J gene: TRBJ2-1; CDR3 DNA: TGTGCCAGTAGTATAGGAACTAGCGGGAGTTACAATGAGCAGTTCTTC; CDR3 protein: CASSIGTSGSYNEQFF
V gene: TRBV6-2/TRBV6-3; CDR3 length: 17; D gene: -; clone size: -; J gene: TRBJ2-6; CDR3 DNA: TGTGCCAGCAGTCCCCCCACGGGAAGTACTGGGGCCAACGTCCTGACTTTC; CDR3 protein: CASSPPTGSTGANVLTF
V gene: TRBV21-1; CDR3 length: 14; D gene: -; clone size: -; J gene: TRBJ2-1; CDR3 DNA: TGTGCCAGCTGGGCAGGGGCTACCTACAATGAGCAGTTCTTC; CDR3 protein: CASWAGATYNEQFF